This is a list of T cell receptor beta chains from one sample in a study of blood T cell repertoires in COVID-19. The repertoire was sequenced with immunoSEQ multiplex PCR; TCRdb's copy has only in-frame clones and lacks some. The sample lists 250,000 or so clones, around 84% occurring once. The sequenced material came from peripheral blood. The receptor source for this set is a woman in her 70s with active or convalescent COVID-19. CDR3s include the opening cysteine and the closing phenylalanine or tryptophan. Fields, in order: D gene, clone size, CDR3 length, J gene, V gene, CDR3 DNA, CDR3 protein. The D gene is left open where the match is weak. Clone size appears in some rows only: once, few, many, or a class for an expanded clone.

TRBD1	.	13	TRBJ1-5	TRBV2	TGTGCCAGCAGGGACAGGTTCAATCAGCCCCAGCATTTT	CASRDRFNQPQHF
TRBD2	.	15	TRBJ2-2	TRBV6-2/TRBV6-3	TGTGCCAGCAGTTCTTATAGCGGGGCGACTGGGGAGCTGTTTTTT	CASSSYSGATGELFF
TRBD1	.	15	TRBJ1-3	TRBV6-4	TGTGCCAGCAGTGTCGACAGGGCCGCTGGAAACACCATATATTTT	CASSVDRAAGNTIYF
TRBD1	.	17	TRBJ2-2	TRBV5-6	TGTGCCAGCAGCTTGATGCTTGACAGGGTGGACACCGGGGAGCTGTTTTTT	CASSLMLDRVDTGELFF
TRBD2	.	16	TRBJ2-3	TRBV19	TGTGCCAGTAGTCGAGCGGGGGGATTTGGCACAGATACGCAGTATTTT	CASSRAGGFGTDTQYF
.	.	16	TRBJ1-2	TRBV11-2	TGTGCCAGCAGCTTAGGCCCCCAGGCGGGTAAATATGGCTACACCTTC	CASSLGPQAGKYGYTF
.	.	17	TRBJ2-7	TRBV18	TGTGCCAGCTCACGATCTAAATCAGGGGTTGGGGCCTACGAGCAGTACTTC	CASSRSKSGVGAYEQYF
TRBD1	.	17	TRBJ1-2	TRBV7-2	TGTGCCAGCAGCGTAGCTTCGGGACAGGAGGTTGGCTATGGCTACACCTTC	CASSVASGQEVGYGYTF
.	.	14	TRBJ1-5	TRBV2	TGTGCCAGTAAGGGGGATATTGGCAATCAGCCCCAGCATTTT	CASKGDIGNQPQHF
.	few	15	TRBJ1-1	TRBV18	TGTGCCAGCTCACCATCCTCGGCGGGGAACACTGAAGCTTTCTTT	CASSPSSAGNTEAFF
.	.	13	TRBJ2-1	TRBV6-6	TGTGCCAGCAGCCTCGAGGATTACAATGAGCAGTTCTTC	CASSLEDYNEQFF
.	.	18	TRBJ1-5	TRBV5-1	TGCGCCAGCAGCTTGTGGTCGTCCGACATTGGGGCAAATCAGCCCCAGCATTTT	CASSLWSSDIGANQPQHF
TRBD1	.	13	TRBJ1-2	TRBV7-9	TGTGCCAGCAGGAGGGCGACAGGGGATGGCTACACCTTC	CASRRATGDGYTF
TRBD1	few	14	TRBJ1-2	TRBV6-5	TGTGCCAGCAGTCCGACAGGGACTAACTATGGCTACACCTTC	CASSPTGTNYGYTF
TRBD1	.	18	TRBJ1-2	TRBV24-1	TGTGCCACCAGGAGCCCCATCGGGGGACAGGGACGTTGGGGCGGCTACACCTTC	CATRSPIGGQGRWGGYTF
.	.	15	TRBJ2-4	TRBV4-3	TGCGCCAGCAGCCTATACAGGAATCGTCAAAACATTCAGTACTTC	CASSLYRNRQNIQYF
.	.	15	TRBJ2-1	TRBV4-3	TGCGCCAGCAGCCAAGTCGGGGGGCTAAAAAATGAGCAGTTCTTC	CASSQVGGLKNEQFF
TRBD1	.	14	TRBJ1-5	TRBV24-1	TGTGCCACGGCCTCGGGACAGAGCAATCAGCCCCAGCATTTT	CATASGQSNQPQHF
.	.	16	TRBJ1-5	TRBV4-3	TGCGCCAGCAGCCAAGATCACGTCGGGGGTCATCAGCCCCAGCATTTT	CASSQDHVGGHQPQHF
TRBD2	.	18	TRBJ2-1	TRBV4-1	TGCGCCAGCAGCCACGCCGGACTAGCGGGGGGGCTCTACAATGAGCAGTTCTTC	CASSHAGLAGGLYNEQFF
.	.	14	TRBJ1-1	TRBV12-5	TGTGCTAGCGCGGTTCTTACTATGAACACTGAAGCTTTCTTT	CASAVLTMNTEAFF
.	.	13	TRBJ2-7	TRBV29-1	TGCAGCGTTGACAGGCCGGGGTACTACGAGCAGTACTTC	CSVDRPGYYEQYF
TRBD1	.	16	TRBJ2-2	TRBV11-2	TGTGCCAGCAGCCAAGGACAGGCTCTAAACACCGGGGAGCTGTTTTTT	CASSQGQALNTGELFF
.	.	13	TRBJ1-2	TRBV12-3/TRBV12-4	TGTGCCAGCAGTTTACGGGGGAACTATGGCTACACCTTC	CASSLRGNYGYTF
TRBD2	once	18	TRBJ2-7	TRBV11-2	TGTGCCAGCAGCTTAACACCGTCCGTGGGGCGGGGGGGCTACGAGCAGTACTTC	CASSLTPSVGRGGYEQYF
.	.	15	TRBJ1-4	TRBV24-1	TGTGCCACCAGTCCAGGGCGGCAGGGTAGAGAAAAACTGTTTTTT	CATSPGRQGREKLFF
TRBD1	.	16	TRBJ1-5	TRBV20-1	TGCAGTGCTAGTATTTCGTGGGACAGCCTCAATCAGCCCCAGCATTTT	CSASISWDSLNQPQHF
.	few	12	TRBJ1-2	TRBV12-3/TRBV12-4	TGTGCCAGCAGTTTAGGCGGAAATGGCTACACCTTC	CASSLGGNGYTF
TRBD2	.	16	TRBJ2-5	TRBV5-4	TGTGCCAGCAGCTTGACTAGCGGGGGCCCGCTCGAGACCCAGTACTTC	CASSLTSGGPLETQYF
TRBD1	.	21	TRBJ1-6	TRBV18	TGTGCCAGCTCACGGTGGGAATCCAGGGGGCAATGGGGCTCCTATAATTCACCCCTCCACTTT	CASSRWESRGQWGSYNSPLHF
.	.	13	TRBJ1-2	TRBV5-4	TGTGCCAGCAGCTTCCGGACAAACTATGGCTACACCTTC	CASSFRTNYGYTF